This TCR beta chain was documented in a study of shared T cell receptors in the human thymus. The germline V gene encodes CDR1 SNHLY and CDR2 FYNNEI. The trim removed 6 bases at V and 4 bases at J, leaving 6 bases unmatched. This CDR3 has 13 residues. Some clones are missing from TCRdb's copy, which holds only in-frame ones; the method was immunoSEQ multiplex PCR. The sample records 700,000 or so clones, roughly 88% being singletons. These data were likewise used in another study, on human thymus T cells.

This chain uses TRBV2 with TRBJ2-7; the match to TRBD1 covers 7 bases. The sequence derives from a girl under three years old with a congenital heart defect. Sample: thymocytes. This CDR3 reads CASRGTEVYEQYF. CDR3 nucleotides: TGTGCCAGCAGGGGGACAGAGGTATACGAGCAGTACTTC.